The source of this TCR beta chain is a study of CD8+CD57+ T cells in acquired aplastic anemia (dated by TCRdb to 2016 to 2019). Some background on the complete study: Extracted DNA from sorted CD4+ and CD8+ cells averaged around 3.3 ug, ranging from roughly 0.17 to 30 ug. Healthy donor samples averaged about 10 million reads for CD4+ and under 12 million for CD8+ cells. Beyond this particular receptor, the publication reports: Roughly 29 CD8+ CDR3 sequences were shared between patients and controls but appeared highly expressed in patients and within their immunodominant clones. Patients and healthy controls showed no significant difference in CD8+ Simpson's diversity (P=0.060).

In this study, sorted CD4+ and CD8+ T cells from the blood of healthy subjects and of severe aplastic anemia patients had their TCR repertoires deep-sequenced. Ficoll-Paque density gradient centrifugation was used to isolate peripheral blood mononuclear cells. Before DNA was extracted, CD4+ and CD8+ T cells were sorted using either FACS or magnetic beads. TCR beta VDJ combination and CDR3 sequence profiling used genomic DNA as the template. An Illumina HiSeq 2000 was the platform used for TCR repertoire sequencing. The original methods were these. Repertoire assessment relied on Simpson's diversity index, CDR3 size and DJ length profiles, and TRBV/TRBJ rearrangement plots. The most abundant DNA sequence in the deep sequencing data was defined as the immunodominant clone. CDR3 amino acid sequences were checked for sharing between subjects and were compared against published repertoires and the VDJdb database. TCRdb applied fastp at Q25 and MiXCR to the public reads, then kept only in-frame beta chains. Each CDR3 protein appears once, grouped with its most common genes and DNA. These V and J calls derive from TCRdb rather than the authors' analysis. In all, the sample holds approximately 70,000 distinct CDR3 sequences, and under 55% of those were seen once. The ten top clones hold 2% to 3% of the sample.

Many counts were recorded for this clonotype. No cognate antigen has been identified for it. Per-nucleotide qualities are absent, and no much larger clonotype sits a single base away. Including the terminal cysteine and phenylalanine, the CDR3 comprises 15 residues. CDR3 DNA only is kept here, 45 bases in frame from base 1. The junction carries 12 bases between V and J, which are trimmed by 4 bases and 2 bases respectively. Via the germline V gene, CDR1 is MNHNS and CDR2 SASEGT. Specimen: sorted CD4+, CD8+, or CD8+CD57+ T cells (not recorded which) from PBMCs. The sequence is built from TRBV6-1 and TRBJ1-5; a confident D gene designation cannot be given. The clonotype originates from a human donor in good health, serving as a control. The CDR3 reads as follows: CASSAPGVGNQPQHF. The DNA sequence reads TGTGCCAGCAGTGCCCCCGGGGTAGGCAATCAGCCCCAGCATTTT.